Given below is one T cell receptor (beta chain) in context. The antigen remains unidentified. The donors were members of the validation cohort, which comprised approximately 120 subjects and was separate from the first cohort of roughly 700 subjects. This sample was included in a study of cytomegalovirus exposure and HLA in healthy donors. Study-wide results and limits: Testing in vitro showed a few CMV-associated chains specific for CMV antigens. Reported performance of the classifier showed diagnosis of cytomegalovirus status with high specificity and sensitivity.

The CDR3 runs 13 residues. V gave up 7 bases and J gave up 6 bases, with 15 bases separating them. Germline CDR1 LGHNA, CDR2 YNFKEQ. The data were produced by immunoSEQ multiplex PCR, yet TCRdb's version contains in-frame clones alone and is incomplete. The data contain about 160,000 clones, about 90% of them seen just once; the ten biggest clones take up 4% to 4.5%. The source of this sequence is a man aged 18 to 30 in good health and CMV-seropositive. Input material: PBMCs. V gene TRBV4-2 combines with J gene TRBJ1-2; D possibly corresponds to TRBD1 (5 bases). The CDR3 sequence: CASKGLGLDGYTF. Written as DNA, the CDR3 is TGTGCCAGCAAGGGGCTAGGCCTGGATGGCTACACCTTC.